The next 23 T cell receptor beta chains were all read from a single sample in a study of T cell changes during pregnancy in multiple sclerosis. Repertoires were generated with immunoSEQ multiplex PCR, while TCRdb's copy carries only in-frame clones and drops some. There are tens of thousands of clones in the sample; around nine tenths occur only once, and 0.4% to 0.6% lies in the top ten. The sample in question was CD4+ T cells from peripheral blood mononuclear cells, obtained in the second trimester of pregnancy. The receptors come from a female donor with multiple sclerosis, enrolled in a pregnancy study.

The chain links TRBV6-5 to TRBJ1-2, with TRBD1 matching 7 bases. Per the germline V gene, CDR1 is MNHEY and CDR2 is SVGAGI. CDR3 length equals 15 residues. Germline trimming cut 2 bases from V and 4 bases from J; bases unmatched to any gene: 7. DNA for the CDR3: TGTGCCAGCAGTTACGCGACAGGGCCGGCCTATGGCTACACCTTC. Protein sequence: CASSYATGPAYGYTF.

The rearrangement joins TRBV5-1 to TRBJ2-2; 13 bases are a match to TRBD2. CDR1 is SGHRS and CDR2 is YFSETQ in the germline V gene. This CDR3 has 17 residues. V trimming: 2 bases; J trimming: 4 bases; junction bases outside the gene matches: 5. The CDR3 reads CASSFRGTSGITGELFF. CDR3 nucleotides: TGCGCCAGCAGCTTTCGCGGGACTAGCGGGATCACCGGGGAGCTGTTTTTT. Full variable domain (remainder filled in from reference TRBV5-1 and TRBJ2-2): KAGVTQTPRYLIKTRGQQVTLSCSPISGHRSVSWYQQTPGQGLQFLFEYFSETQRNKGNFPGRFSGRQFSNSRSEMNVSTLELGDSALYLCASSFRGTSGITGELFFGEGSRLTVL.

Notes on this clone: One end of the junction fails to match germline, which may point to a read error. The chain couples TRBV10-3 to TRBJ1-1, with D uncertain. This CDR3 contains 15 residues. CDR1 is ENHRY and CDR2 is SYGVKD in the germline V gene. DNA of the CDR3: TGTGTCATCAGTGAGTCCCTGAGAGGGAACACTGAAGCTTTCTTT. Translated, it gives CVISESLRGNTEAFF.

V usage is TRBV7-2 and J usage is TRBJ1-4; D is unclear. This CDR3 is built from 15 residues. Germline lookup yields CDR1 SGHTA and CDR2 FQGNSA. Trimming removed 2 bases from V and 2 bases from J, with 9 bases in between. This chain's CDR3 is CASSLNPRTNEKLFF. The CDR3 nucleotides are TGTGCCAGCAGCTTAAATCCGCGGACTAATGAAAAACTGTTTTTT.

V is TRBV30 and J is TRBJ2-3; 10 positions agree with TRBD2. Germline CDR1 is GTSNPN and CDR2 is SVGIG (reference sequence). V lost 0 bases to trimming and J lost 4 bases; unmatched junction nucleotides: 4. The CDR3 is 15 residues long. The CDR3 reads CAWSVTLAGADTQYF. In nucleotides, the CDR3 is TGTGCCTGGAGTGTAACCCTAGCGGGAGCAGATACGCAGTATTTT.

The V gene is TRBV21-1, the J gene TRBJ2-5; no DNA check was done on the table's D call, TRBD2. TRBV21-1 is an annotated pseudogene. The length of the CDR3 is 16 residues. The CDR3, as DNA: TGTGCCAGCAGCAAGGGACTAGCGGGAGGGTGCGAGACCCAGTACTTC. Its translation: CASSKGLAGGCETQYF.

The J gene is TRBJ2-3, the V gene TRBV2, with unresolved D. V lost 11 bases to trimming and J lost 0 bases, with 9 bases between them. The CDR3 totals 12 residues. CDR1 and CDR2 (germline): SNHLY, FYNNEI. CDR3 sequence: CASGRSTDTQYF. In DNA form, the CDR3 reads TGTGCCTCGGGTCGGAGCACAGATACGCAGTATTTT.

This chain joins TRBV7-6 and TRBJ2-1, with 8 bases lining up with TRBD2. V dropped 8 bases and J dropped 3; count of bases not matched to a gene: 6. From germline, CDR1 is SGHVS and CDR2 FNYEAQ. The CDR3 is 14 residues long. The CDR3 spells CASRSGELYNEQFF. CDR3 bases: TGTGCCAGCCGTAGCGGGGAGCTCTACAATGAGCAGTTCTTC.

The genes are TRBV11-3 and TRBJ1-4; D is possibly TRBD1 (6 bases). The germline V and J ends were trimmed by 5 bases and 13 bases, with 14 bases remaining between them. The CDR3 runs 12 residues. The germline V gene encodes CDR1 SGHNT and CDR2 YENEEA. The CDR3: CASSLKGQRLFF. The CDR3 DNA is TGTGCCAGCAGCCTTAAAGGACAGCGACTGTTTTTT. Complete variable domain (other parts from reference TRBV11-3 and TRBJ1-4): EAGVVQSPRYKIIEKKQPVAFWCNPISGHNTLYWYLQNLGQGPELLIRYENEEAVDDSQLPKDRFSAERLKGVDSTLKIQPAELGDSAVYLCASSLKGQRLFFGSGTQLSVL.

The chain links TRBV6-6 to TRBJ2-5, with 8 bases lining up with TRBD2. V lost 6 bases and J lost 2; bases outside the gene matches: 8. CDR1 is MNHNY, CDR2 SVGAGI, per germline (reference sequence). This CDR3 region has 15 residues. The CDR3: CASSQNGGAQETQYF. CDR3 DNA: TGTGCCAGCAGCCAAAACGGGGGGGCGCAAGAGACCCAGTACTTC.

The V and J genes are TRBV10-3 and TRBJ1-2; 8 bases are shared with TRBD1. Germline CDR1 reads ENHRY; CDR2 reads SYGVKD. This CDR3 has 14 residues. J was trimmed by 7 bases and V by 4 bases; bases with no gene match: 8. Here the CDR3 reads CAISGNRGSGGYTF. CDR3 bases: TGTGCCATCAGTGGGAACAGGGGGTCAGGTGGCTACACCTTC.

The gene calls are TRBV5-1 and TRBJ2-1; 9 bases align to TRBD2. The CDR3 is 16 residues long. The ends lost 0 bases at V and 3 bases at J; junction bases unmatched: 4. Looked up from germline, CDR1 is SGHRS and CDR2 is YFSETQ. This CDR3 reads CASSLGSGGIYNEQFF. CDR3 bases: TGCGCCAGCAGCTTGGGTAGCGGGGGAATCTACAATGAGCAGTTCTTC. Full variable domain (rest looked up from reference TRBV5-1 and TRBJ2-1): KAGVTQTPRYLIKTRGQQVTLSCSPISGHRSVSWYQQTPGQGLQFLFEYFSETQRNKGNFPGRFSGRQFSNSRSEMNVSTLELGDSALYLCASSLGSGGIYNEQFFGPGTRLTVL.

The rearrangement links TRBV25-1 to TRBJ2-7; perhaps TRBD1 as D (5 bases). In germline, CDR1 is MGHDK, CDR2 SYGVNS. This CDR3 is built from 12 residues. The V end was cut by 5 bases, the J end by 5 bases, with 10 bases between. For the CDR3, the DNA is TGTGCCAGCAGTAGGGGCCTAGACGAGCAGTACTTC. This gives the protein CASSRGLDEQYF.

Here the CDR3 reads CAWNRQANTEAFF. As DNA, the CDR3 is TGTGCCTGGAATCGTCAGGCGAACACTGAAGCTTTCTTT. V is TRBV30 and J is TRBJ1-1; D is uncertain. The CDR3 is 13 residues long. Trimming took 4 bases from V and 1 from J, leaving 10 bases between them. CDR1 GTSNPN and CDR2 SVGIG come from the germline V gene (reference sequence).

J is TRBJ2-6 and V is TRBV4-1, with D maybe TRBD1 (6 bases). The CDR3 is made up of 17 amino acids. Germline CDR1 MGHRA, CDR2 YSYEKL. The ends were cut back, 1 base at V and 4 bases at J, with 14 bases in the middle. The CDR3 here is CASSQADRLVGANVLTF. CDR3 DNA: TGCGCCAGCAGCCAAGCCGACAGGCTAGTCGGGGCCAACGTCCTGACTTTC.

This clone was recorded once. The CDR3: CASSLGGGIGSPLHF. CDR3 bases: TGTGCCAGCAGCTTGGGAGGGGGAATAGGGTCACCCCTCCACTTT. V is TRBV5-6 and J is TRBJ1-6, with D maybe TRBD1 (6 bases). This CDR3 is 15 amino acids long. Trimming removed 0 bases at V and 10 bases at J, with 14 bases between. Germline lookup yields CDR1 SGHDT and CDR2 YYEEEE.

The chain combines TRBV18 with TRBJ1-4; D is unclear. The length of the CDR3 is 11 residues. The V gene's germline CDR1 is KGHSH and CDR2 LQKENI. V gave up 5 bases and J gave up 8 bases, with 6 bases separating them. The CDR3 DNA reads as TGTGCCAGCTCAGAGATGGAAAAACTGTTTTTT. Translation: CASSEMEKLFF.

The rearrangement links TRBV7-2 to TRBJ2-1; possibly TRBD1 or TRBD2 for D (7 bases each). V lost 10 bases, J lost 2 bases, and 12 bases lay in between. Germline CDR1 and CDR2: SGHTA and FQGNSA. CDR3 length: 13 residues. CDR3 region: CATRGGTYNEQFF. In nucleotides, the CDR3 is TGTGCCACCAGGGGGGGGACCTACAATGAGCAGTTCTTC.

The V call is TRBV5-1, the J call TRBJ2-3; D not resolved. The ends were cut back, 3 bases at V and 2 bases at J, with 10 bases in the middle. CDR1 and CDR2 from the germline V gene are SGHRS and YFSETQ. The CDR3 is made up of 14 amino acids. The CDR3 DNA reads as TGCGCCAGCAGCTCCGAAAGACTCACAGATACGCAGTATTTT. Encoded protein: CASSSERLTDTQYF. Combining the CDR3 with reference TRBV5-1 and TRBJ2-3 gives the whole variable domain KAGVTQTPRYLIKTRGQQVTLSCSPISGHRSVSWYQQTPGQGLQFLFEYFSETQRNKGNFPGRFSGRQFSNSRSEMNVSTLELGDSALYLCASSSERLTDTQYFGPGTRLTVL.

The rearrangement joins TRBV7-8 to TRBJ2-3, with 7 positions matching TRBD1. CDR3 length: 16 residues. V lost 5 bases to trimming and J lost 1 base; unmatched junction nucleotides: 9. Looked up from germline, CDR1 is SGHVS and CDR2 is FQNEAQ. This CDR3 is CASSPGTDPRTDTQYF. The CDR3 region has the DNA TGTGCCAGCAGCCCGGGGACAGATCCCCGCACAGATACGCAGTATTTT.

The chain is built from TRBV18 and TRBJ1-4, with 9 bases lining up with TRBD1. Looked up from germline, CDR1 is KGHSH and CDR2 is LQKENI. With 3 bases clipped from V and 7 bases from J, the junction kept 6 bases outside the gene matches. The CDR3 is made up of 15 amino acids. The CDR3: CASSPPGQGSEKLFF. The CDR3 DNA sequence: TGTGCCAGCTCACCCCCGGGACAGGGTAGTGAAAAACTGTTTTTT.

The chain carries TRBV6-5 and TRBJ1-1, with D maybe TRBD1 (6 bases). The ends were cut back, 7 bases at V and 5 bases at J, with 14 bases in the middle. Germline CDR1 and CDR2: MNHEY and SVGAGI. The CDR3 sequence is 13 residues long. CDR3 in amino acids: CASNRQGRTEAFF. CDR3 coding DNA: TGTGCCAGCAATAGGCAGGGGCGGACTGAAGCTTTCTTT.

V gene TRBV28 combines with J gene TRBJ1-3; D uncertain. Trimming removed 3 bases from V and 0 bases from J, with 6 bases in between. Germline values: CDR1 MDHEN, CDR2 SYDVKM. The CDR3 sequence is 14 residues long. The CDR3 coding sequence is TGTGCCAGCAGTTTTTTTAGCTCTGGAAACACCATATATTTT. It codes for CASSFFSSGNTIYF.